The subject of this entry is one T cell receptor beta chain. The antigen remains undetermined. Libraries were prepared by immunoSEQ multiplex PCR; TCRdb keeps only in-frame clonotypes and omits some of them. This repertoire shows 200,000 or so clones, 75% to 90% found once; its top ten account for under 6.5%. The data derive from a study of T cell responses to AZD1222 COVID-19 vaccine. As for the study in general: Second-dose recipients at about 4 or about 12 weeks were treated as one pooled group.

Study-level findings and limits: There were repertoire samples only from the period after the peak T cell response. Reports say nearly half of spike-specific TCRs go after unmutated variant regions. Among the donors, most were white British and more were female, and clonal diversity was possibly underestimated.

Germline V CDR1 and CDR2: MDHEN, SYDVKM. V shed 5 bases and J 7 bases; nucleotides not matched to a gene: 8. This CDR3 has 14 residues. The V and J genes are TRBV28 and TRBJ2-3; 8 nucleotides match TRBD2. This specimen was peripheral blood, taken on day 0 of AZD1222 vaccination. This clonotype was obtained from an adult in good health. CDR3 sequence (DNA): TGTGCCAGCAGTGCTAGCGGGCCGCTGAATACGCAGTATTTT. Its protein product is CASSASGPLNTQYF. Full variable domain (missing parts from reference TRBV28 and TRBJ2-3): DVKVTQSSRYLVKRTGEKVFLECVQDMDHENMFWYRQDPGLGLRLIYFSYDVKMKEKGDIPEGYSVSREKKERFSLILESASTNQTSMYLCASSASGPLNTQYFGPGTRLTVL.